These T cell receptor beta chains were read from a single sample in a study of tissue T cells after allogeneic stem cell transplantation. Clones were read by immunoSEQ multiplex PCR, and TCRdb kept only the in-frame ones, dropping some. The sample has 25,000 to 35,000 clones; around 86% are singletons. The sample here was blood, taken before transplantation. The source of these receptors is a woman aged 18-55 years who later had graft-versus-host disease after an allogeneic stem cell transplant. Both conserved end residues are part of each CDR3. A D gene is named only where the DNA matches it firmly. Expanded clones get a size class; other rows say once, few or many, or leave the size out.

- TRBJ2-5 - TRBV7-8 TGTGCCAGCGGCCTCCGCGGGGTTCGGCAAGAGACCCAGTACTTC CASGLRGVRQETQYF
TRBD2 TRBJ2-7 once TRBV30 TGTGCCTGGAGAGGTTGGCGGGGGGGCCTCCACGAGCAGTACTTC CAWRGWRGGLHEQYF
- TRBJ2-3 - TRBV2 TGTGCCAGCAGTGAAGGGGTCCCAGATACGCAGTATTTT CASSEGVPDTQYF
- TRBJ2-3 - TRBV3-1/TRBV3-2 TGTGCCAGCAGCCAAGGGTTAGCGGATACGCAGTATTTT CASSQGLADTQYF
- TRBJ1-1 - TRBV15 TGTGCCACCAGCAGAGGGGGTCTGCGGAGCACTGAAGCTTTCTTT CATSRGGLRSTEAFF
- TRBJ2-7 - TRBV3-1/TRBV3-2 TGTGCCAGCAGCCAAGATACCCGGGGGCCGGGCGAGCAGTACTTC CASSQDTRGPGEQYF
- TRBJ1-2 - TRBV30 TGTGCCTGCCGACAGGCGTCGGGCTATGGCTACACCTTC CACRQASGYGYTF
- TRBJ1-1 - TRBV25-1 TGTGCCAGCAGTGCGTGGGGCAGGGGATTTGGTGAAGCTTTCTTT CASSAWGRGFGEAFF
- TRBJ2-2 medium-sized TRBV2 TGTGCCAGCAGTGGGTCGGGTAGGAACACCGGGGAGCTGTTTTTT CASSGSGRNTGELFF
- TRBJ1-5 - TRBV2 TGTGCCAGCATGCGGGAGCCGAGCAATCAGCCCCAGCATTTT CASMREPSNQPQHF
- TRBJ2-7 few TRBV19 TGTGCCAGTAGTACGGTCCGGGACCGTTCCTACGAGCAGTACTTC CASSTVRDRSYEQYF